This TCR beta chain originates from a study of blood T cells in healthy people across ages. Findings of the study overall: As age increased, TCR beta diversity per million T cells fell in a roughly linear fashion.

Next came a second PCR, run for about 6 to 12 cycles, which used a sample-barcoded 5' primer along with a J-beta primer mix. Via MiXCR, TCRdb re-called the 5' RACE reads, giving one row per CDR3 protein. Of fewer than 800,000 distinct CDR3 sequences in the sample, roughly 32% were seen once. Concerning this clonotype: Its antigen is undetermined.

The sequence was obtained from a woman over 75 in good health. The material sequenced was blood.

CDR3 DNA: TGTGCCAGCACGGGGGCGGGCACTGAAGCTTTCTTT. Protein sequence: CASTGAGTEAFF. The V and J genes are TRBV25-1 and TRBJ1-1; TRBD1 might be the D (6 bases). Trimming left V 7 bases short and J 4 bases short, with 10 bases between. The germline V gene has CDR1 MGHDK and CDR2 SYGVNS. The CDR3 is 12 amino acids.